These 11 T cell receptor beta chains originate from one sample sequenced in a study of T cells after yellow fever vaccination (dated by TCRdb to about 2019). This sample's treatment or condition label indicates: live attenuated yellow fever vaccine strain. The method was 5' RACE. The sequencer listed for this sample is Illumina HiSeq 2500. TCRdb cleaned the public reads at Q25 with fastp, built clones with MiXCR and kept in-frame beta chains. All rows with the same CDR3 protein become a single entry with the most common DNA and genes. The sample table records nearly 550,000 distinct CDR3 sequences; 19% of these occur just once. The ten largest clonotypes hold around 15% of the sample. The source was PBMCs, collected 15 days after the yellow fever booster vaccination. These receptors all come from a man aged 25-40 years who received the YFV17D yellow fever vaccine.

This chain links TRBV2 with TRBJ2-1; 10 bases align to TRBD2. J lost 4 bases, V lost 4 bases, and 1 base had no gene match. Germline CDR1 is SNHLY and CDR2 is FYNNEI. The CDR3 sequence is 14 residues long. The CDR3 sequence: CASSALAGYNEQFF. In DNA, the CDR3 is TGTGCCAGCAGTGCACTAGCGGGATACAATGAGCAGTTCTTC.

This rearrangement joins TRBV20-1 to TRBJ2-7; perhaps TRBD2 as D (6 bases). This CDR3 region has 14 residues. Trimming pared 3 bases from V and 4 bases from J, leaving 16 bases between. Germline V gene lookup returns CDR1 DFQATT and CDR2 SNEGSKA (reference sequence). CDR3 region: CSASGAGRWYEQYF. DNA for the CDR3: TGCAGTGCTAGCGGTGCGGGGAGGTGGTACGAGCAGTACTTC.

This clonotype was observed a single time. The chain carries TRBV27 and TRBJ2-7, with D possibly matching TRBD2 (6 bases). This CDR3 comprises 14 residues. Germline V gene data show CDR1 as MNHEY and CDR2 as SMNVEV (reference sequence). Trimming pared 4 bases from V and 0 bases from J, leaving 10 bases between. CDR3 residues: CASSSAGLSYEQYF. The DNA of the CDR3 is TGTGCCAGCAGTTCAGCGGGTCTCTCCTACGAGCAGTACTTC.

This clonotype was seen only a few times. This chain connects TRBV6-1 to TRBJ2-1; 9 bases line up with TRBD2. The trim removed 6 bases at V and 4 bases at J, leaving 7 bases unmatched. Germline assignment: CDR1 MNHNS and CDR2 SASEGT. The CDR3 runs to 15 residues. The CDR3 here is CASRIAGVGYNEQFF. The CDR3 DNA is TGTGCCAGCAGGATAGCGGGAGTAGGTTACAATGAGCAGTTCTTC.

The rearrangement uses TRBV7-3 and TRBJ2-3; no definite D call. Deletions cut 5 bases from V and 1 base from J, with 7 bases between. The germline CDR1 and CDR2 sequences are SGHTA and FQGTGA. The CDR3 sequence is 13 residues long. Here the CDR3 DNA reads TGTGCCAGCAGCCTAAGACGCACAGATACGCAGTATTTT. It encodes CASSLRRTDTQYF.

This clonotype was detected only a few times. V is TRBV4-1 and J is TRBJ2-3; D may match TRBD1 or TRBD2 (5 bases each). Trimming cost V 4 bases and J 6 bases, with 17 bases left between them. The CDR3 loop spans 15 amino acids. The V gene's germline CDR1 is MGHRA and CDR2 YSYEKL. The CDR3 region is CASSPHGTSGDTQYF. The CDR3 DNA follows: TGCGCCAGCAGCCCGCACGGGACGAGTGGTGATACGCAGTATTTT.

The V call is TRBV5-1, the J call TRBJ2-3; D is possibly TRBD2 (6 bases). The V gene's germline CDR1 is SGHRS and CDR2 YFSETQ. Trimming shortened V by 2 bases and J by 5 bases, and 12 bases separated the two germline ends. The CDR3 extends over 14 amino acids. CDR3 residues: CASSFGRGGDTQYF. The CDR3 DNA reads TGCGCCAGCAGCTTCGGGCGGGGAGGAGATACGCAGTATTTT. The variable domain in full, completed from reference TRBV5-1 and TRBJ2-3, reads KAGVTQTPRYLIKTRGQQVTLSCSPISGHRSVSWYQQTPGQGLQFLFEYFSETQRNKGNFPGRFSGRQFSNSRSEMNVSTLELGDSALYLCASSFGRGGDTQYFGPGTRLTVL.

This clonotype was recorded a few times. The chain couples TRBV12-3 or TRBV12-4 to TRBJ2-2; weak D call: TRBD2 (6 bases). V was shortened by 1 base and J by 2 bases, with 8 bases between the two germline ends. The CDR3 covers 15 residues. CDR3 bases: TGTGCCAGCAGTTTAGAGCGGGCTAACACCGGGGAGCTGTTTTTT. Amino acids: CASSLERANTGELFF.

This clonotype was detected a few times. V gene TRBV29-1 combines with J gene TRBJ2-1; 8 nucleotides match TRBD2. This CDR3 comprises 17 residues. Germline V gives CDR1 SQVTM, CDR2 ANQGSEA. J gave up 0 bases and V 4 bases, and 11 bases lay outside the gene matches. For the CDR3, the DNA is TGCAGCGTTGTGATAGCGGGGATAATGAGCTCCTACAATGAGCAGTTCTTC. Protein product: CSVVIAGIMSSYNEQFF.

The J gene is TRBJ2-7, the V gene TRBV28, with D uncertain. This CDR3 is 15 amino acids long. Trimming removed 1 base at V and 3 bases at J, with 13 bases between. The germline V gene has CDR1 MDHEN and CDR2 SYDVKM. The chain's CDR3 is CASSLSGARFYEQYF. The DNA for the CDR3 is TGTGCCAGCAGTTTATCGGGCGCAAGGTTCTACGAGCAGTACTTC.

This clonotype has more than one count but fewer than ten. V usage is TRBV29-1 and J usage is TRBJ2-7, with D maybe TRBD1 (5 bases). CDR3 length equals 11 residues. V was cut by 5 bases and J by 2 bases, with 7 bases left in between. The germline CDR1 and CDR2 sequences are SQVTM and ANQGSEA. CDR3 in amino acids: CSVQGPYEQYF. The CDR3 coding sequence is TGCAGCGTTCAGGGCCCCTACGAGCAGTACTTC.